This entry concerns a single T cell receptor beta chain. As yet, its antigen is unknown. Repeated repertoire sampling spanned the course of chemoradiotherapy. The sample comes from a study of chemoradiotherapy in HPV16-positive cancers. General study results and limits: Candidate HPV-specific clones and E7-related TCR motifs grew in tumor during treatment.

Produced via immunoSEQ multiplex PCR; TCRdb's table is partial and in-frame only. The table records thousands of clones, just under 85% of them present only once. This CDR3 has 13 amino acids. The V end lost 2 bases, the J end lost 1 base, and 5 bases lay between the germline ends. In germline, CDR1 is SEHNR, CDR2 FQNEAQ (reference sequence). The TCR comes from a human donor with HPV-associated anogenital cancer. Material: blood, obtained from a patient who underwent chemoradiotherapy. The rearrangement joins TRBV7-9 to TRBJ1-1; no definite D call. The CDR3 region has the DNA TGTGCCAGCAGCTTAACACCGAACACTGAAGCTTTCTTT. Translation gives CASSLTPNTEAFF.